The sequence of this T cell receptor (beta chain) was determined in a study of blood T cell repertoires in COVID-19. Overall study: Sample material is recorded as cDNA or gDNA derived from T cells, B-cell-depleted T cells, or PBMCs.

After removal of 4 bases from V and 2 bases from J, the junction contained 5 bases not matched to a gene. From germline, CDR1 is SGDLS and CDR2 YYNGEE. CDR3 length: 15 amino acids. Authors' processing steps: Nucleated cell counts were estimated from reference gene primer amplification. Method: immunoSEQ multiplex PCR; TCRdb's copy keeps in-frame clones and lacks some. That table furnishes V, J and clone size, whereas the DNA furnished D and trimming. Of 200,000 to 250,000 clones listed, more than 75% are singletons. The sequencing input was peripheral blood. The sequence came from a woman in her twenties or thirties who had recovered from COVID-19. The V and J genes are TRBV9 and TRBJ2-2; 7 nucleotides agree with TRBD2. The CDR3 DNA follows: TGTGCCAGCAGCTTCCGGGGGGAAAACACCGGGGAGCTGTTTTTT. As protein: CASSFRGENTGELFF. Supplemented by reference TRBV9 and TRBJ2-2, the full variable domain reads DSGVTQTPKHLITATGQRVTLRCSPRSGDLSVYWYQQSLDQGLQFLIQYYNGEERAKGNILERFSAQQFPDLHSELNLSSLELGDSALYFCASSFRGENTGELFFGEGSRLTVL.